These T cell receptor beta chains were read from a single sample in a study of blood T cell repertoires in COVID-19. Profiled with immunoSEQ multiplex PCR; TCRdb holds only in-frame clones, not every one. The sample yields around 170,000 clones, less than 90% seen once. The sequencing sample was made of peripheral blood. These receptors all come from a man aged 60-69 years with acute or convalescent COVID-19. Both conserved end residues are part of each CDR3. Fields, in order: clone size, V gene, J gene, D gene, CDR3 protein, CDR3 DNA. A D gene is named only where the DNA matches it firmly. Clone size is not always given. Where it is, it says once, few, many or a class for expanded clones.

.	TRBV2	TRBJ2-5	TRBD2	CASSTGGGQETQYF	TGTGCCAGCAGTACGGGCGGGGGGCAAGAGACCCAGTACTTC
.	TRBV5-1	TRBJ2-1	TRBD2	CASSFQTSGYNEQFF	TGCGCCAGCAGCTTCCAGACTAGCGGATACAATGAGCAGTTCTTC
.	TRBV30	TRBJ1-1	TRBD1	CAWRGQGVSMNTEAFF	TGTGCCTGGAGGGGACAGGGGGTCTCCATGAACACTGAAGCTTTCTTT
.	TRBV20-1	TRBJ1-4	.	CSAKLGDTRVF	TGCAGTGCTAAACTTGGGGACACTCGGGTTTTT
.	TRBV5-8	TRBJ1-6	.	CASSTDSFSYNSPLHF	TGTGCCAGCAGCACGGACAGTTTCTCCTATAATTCACCCCTCCACTTT
.	TRBV5-4	TRBJ2-3	.	CASSHRQASTDTQYF	TGTGCCAGCAGCCATAGACAGGCTAGCACAGATACGCAGTATTTT
.	TRBV29-1	TRBJ1-2	.	CSVGAGEGGYTF	TGCAGCGTTGGTGCTGGGGAGGGTGGCTACACCTTC
.	TRBV5-1	TRBJ1-1	TRBD1	CASSLGGQTGTEAFF	TGCGCCAGCAGCTTGGGGGGACAGACGGGGACTGAAGCTTTCTTT
.	TRBV6-4	TRBJ1-6	.	CASSEFESSPLHF	TGTGCCAGCAGTGAATTCGAGAGCTCACCCCTCCACTTT
.	TRBV6-5	TRBJ2-1	.	CASSYSRQALHEQFF	TGTGCCAGCAGTTACTCCAGACAGGCCCTTCATGAGCAGTTCTTC
.	TRBV29-1	TRBJ1-5	.	CSVSTDYSNQPQHF	TGCAGCGTCTCGACGGACTATAGCAATCAGCCCCAGCATTTT
.	TRBV6-5	TRBJ1-3	.	CASSPTGSSGNTIYF	TGTGCCAGCAGTCCCACAGGGAGCTCTGGAAACACCATATATTTT
.	TRBV5-1	TRBJ2-3	TRBD2	CASSPRTSGGADTQYF	TGCGCCAGCAGCCCAAGGACTAGCGGGGGGGCAGATACGCAGTATTTT
.	TRBV7-9	TRBJ1-1	TRBD1	CASSRRTGTIVDTEAFF	TGTGCCAGCAGTCGCCGGACAGGGACGATCGTGGACACTGAAGCTTTCTTT
.	TRBV14	TRBJ1-2	.	CASSQGDSWSVSYTF	TGTGCCAGCAGCCAAGGCGACAGCTGGAGTGTGAGCTACACCTTC
.	TRBV11-2	TRBJ1-3	.	CASSLDLRRGSGNTIYF	TGTGCCAGCAGCTTAGATCTAAGAAGGGGATCCGGAAACACCATATATTTT
.	TRBV7-8	TRBJ1-6	.	CASSLFPPGGNSPLHF	TGTGCCAGCAGCTTATTTCCGCCGGGGGGGAATTCACCCCTCCACTTT
few	TRBV5-5	TRBJ1-2	.	CASIRGKGEGYGYTF	TGTGCCAGCATAAGGGGGAAGGGAGAGGGGTATGGCTACACCTTC
.	TRBV5-6	TRBJ2-2	TRBD2	CASRELADFNTGELFF	TGTGCCAGCAGGGAACTAGCGGACTTCAACACCGGGGAGCTGTTTTTT
.	TRBV25-1	TRBJ1-4	TRBD1	CASSFESRGANEKLFF	TGTGCCAGCAGTTTTGAAAGCAGGGGGGCTAATGAAAAACTGTTTTTT
.	TRBV5-1	TRBJ1-3	.	CASRGEVSGNTIYF	TGCGCCAGCAGGGGAGAAGTCTCTGGAAACACCATATATTTT
.	TRBV6-5	TRBJ1-2	TRBD1	CASSYSGQRDYGYTF	TGTGCCAGCAGTTACTCGGGACAGCGGGACTATGGCTACACCTTC
.	TRBV5-4	TRBJ1-1	TRBD1	CASSPPGQGIFEAFF	TGTGCCAGCAGCCCTCCGGGACAGGGAATTTTTGAAGCTTTCTTT